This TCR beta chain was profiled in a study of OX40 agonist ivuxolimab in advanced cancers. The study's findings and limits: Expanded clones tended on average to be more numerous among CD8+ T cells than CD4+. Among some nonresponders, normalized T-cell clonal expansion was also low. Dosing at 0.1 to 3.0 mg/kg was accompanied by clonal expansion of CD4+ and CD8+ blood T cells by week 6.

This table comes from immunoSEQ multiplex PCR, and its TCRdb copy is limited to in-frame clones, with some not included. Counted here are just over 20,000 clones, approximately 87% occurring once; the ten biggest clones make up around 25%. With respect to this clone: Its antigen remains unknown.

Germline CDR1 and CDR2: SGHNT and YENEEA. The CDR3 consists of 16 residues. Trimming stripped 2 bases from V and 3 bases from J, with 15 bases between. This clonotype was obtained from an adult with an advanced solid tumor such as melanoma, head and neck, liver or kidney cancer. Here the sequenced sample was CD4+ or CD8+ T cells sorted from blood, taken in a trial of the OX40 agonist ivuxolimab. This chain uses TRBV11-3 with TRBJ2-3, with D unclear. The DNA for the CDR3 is TGTGCCAGCAGCTTACAAGCCGTAGTCCCAACAGATACGCAGTATTTT. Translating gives CASSLQAVVPTDTQYF.